Presented here are 10 T cell receptor beta chains from one specimen sequenced in a study of shared clonotypes between healthy human individuals (dated by TCRdb to between 2020 and 2021). For the CD8 naive samples, CD45RO-negative cells were positively selected for CCR7, yielding a CD45RA+CCR7+ population from which TemRA cells were excluded. The library was built by means of the immunoSEQ multiplex PCR assay. The immuneACCESS repertoire file appears here via TCRdb, limited to in-frame rearrangements. These files lack a portion of the clones; in checked studies, under half of the deficit traces to unresolved V genes, and the cause of the others is not known. The sample table shows over 750,000 clones, and around 96% are seen once. The top ten hold around 0.21% of the sample. Specimen: naive CD8+ T cells sorted from blood. The sample's cell subset or site label, in plain terms: CD45RA+CCR7+. These receptors originate from a man in his thirties or forties in good health.

The gene calls are TRBV19 and TRBJ2-1; D not certain. The CDR3 covers 13 residues. Between the trimmed V and J ends, which lost 3 bases and 6 bases, there was a span of 9 bases. CDR1 is LNHDA and CDR2 is SQIVND in the germline V gene (reference sequence). The CDR3 here is CASSIFAVNEQFF. CDR3 nucleotide sequence: TGTGCCAGTAGTATCTTCGCGGTCAATGAGCAGTTCTTC.

The V gene is TRBV28, the J gene TRBJ1-1; D remains ambiguous. Trimming stripped 4 bases from V and 14 bases from J, with 23 bases between. The CDR3 spans 14 residues. Germline lookup yields CDR1 MDHEN and CDR2 SYDVKM. In DNA, the CDR3 is TGTGCCAGCAGTTCAACGCGCCACTTCGGGAGCACCTTCTTT. Protein: CASSSTRHFGSTFF.

The V gene is TRBV2, the J gene TRBJ1-1, with D unresolved. The CDR3 is 12 amino acids. Germline lookup yields CDR1 SNHLY and CDR2 FYNNEI. With 4 bases removed from V and 4 bases from J, the gap between germline ends came to 7 bases. CDR3 loop: CASSGGLTEAFF. CDR3 DNA: TGTGCCAGCAGTGGAGGGCTCACTGAAGCTTTCTTT.

CDR3 sequence reads: CASSSRLAGTGANVLTF. The CDR3, as DNA: TGTGCCAGCAGCTCCAGACTAGCGGGTACTGGGGCCAACGTCCTGACTTTC. The V gene is TRBV4-2, the J gene TRBJ2-6, with 10 bases fitting TRBD2. Trimming cost V 5 bases and J 2 bases; bases outside gene matches: 6. Germline V CDR1 and CDR2: LGHNA, YNFKEQ. The CDR3 length is 17 residues.

A single count supports this clone. The chain joins TRBV7-9 to TRBJ2-3, with D possibly matching TRBD1 (5 bases). Germline loops: CDR1 SEHNR, CDR2 FQNEAQ (reference sequence). Trimming stripped 9 bases from V and 3 bases from J, with 19 bases between. The CDR3 runs 15 residues. The CDR3 coding sequence is TGTGCCAGTAAACACGGACAACACACGACAGATACGCAGTATTTT. This codes for CASKHGQHTTDTQYF.

V and J are TRBV6-6 and TRBJ2-3; TRBD2 might be the D (5 bases). The length of the CDR3 is 15 residues. Per the germline V gene, CDR1 is MNHNY and CDR2 is SVGAGI (reference sequence). V lost 2 bases, J lost 6 bases, and 15 bases lay in between. The CDR3: CASSYTGNWADTQYF. CDR3 DNA: TGTGCCAGCAGTTACACCGGGAATTGGGCTGATACGCAGTATTTT.

This chain uses TRBV5-4 with TRBJ2-7; D is tentatively TRBD1 or TRBD2 (7 bases each). The germline CDR1 and CDR2 sequences are SGHNT and YYREEE (reference sequence). Trimming took off 3 bases at V and 6 bases at J, with 16 bases between the two ends. The CDR3 has 14 amino acids. The CDR3 DNA reads TGTGCCAGCAGCTCGCCGGCAGGGGGGGTCGAGCAGTACTTC. Translation gives CASSSPAGGVEQYF.

The chain's CDR3 is CASSYSEEIEQYF. In nucleotides, the CDR3 is TGTGCCAGCAGTTACAGTGAAGAAATAGAGCAGTACTTC. V and J are TRBV6-5 and TRBJ2-7; no firm D call. This CDR3 spans 13 amino acids. Germline assignment: CDR1 MNHEY and CDR2 SVGAGI. Trimming stripped 2 bases from V and 7 bases from J, with 12 bases between.

This chain uses TRBV27 with TRBJ1-1; the D is unclear. V dropped 7 bases and J dropped 4 bases, with 13 bases sitting between them. This CDR3 is 13 amino acids long. Germline V gene lookup returns CDR1 MNHEY and CDR2 SMNVEV (reference sequence). The CDR3 DNA reads TGTGCCAGCACCTCCCCCCGAAGCACTGAAGCTTTCTTT. Amino acid sequence: CASTSPRSTEAFF.

J is TRBJ2-7 and V is TRBV2; either TRBD1 or TRBD2 may fit D (5 bases each). Trimming took off 6 bases at V and 3 bases at J, with 21 bases between the two ends. The CDR3 has 16 residues. The germline V gene encodes CDR1 SNHLY and CDR2 FYNNEI. The CDR3 is CASRELAGRALYEQYF. CDR3 in DNA: TGTGCCAGCAGAGAGTTGGCAGGGAGAGCGCTCTACGAGCAGTACTTC.